These T cell receptor beta chains were read from a single sample in a study of post-analysis software for immune sequencing data. TCRdb reanalysed the PCR reads using MiXCR and keeps one entry per CDR3 protein. The sample carries hundreds of thousands of distinct CDR3 sequences, approximately 57% recorded once. The sample taken for sequencing was blood. The receptors come from a girl between 5 and 17 years old with multiple sclerosis. The CDR3 runs from the conserved cysteine through the conserved F or W. The D gene is left open where the match is weak. Not all rows give a size; the values are once, few, many and, for expanded clones, a class.

clone_size,v_call,j_call,d_call,cdr3_nt,cdr3_aa
.,TRBV7-3,TRBJ2-7,.,TGTGCCAGCAGCTTAACGGCCGACACCAGCTACGAGCAGTACTTC,CASSLTADTSYEQYF
.,TRBV4-1,TRBJ2-2,.,TGCGCCAGCAGATTCCTTTCGAACACCGGGGAGCTGTTTTTT,CASRFLSNTGELFF
few,TRBV7-3,TRBJ1-1,.,TGTGCCAGCAGCCCGGACGGGAGGGGTTCAGCTTTCTTT,CASSPDGRGSAFF
.,TRBV20-1,TRBJ1-2,.,TGCAGTGCTAGGGGGACCCATGGCTACACCTTC,CSARGTHGYTF
.,TRBV6-5,TRBJ1-2,.,TGTGCCAGCAGTCCAACCGTGGGTTCTGATCGCTACACCTTC,CASSPTVGSDRYTF
.,TRBV28,TRBJ2-5,.,TGTGCCAGCAGTTCCGGGAAAATCAAAGAGACCCAGTACTTC,CASSSGKIKETQYF
.,TRBV10-3,TRBJ2-7,.,TGTGCCATCAGGGGGTTGGGGGGCATGTACGTGCAGTACTTC,CAIRGLGGMYVQYF
.,TRBV5-1,TRBJ1-1,.,TGCGCCAGCAGCTTGTTCGCAGTCATGAACACTGAAGCTTTCTTT,CASSLFAVMNTEAFF
.,TRBV14,TRBJ2-7,.,TGTGCCAGCAGCCAGGACACCGGGACCTCCTACGAGCAGTACTTC,CASSQDTGTSYEQYF
.,TRBV14,TRBJ2-7,.,TGTGCCAGCAGCCAAGATCCGGGGGAGCGCGAGCAGTACTTC,CASSQDPGEREQYF
.,TRBV2,TRBJ2-1,.,TGTGCCAGCAGCGTGAATAGCGGTCCCGGGTTCTTC,CASSVNSGPGFF
.,TRBV7-8,TRBJ2-5,TRBD1,TGTGCCAGCAGCTCCCTGACAGGGGTGCTCTACAAGCAGTACTTC,CASSSLTGVLYKQYF
.,TRBV7-3,TRBJ1-6,.,TGTGCCAGTAGGTGGGGGGGTAATTCACCCCTCCACTTT,CASRWGGNSPLHF
few,TRBV12-3/TRBV12-4,TRBJ2-5,TRBD1,TGTGCCAGCAGTTGGGGACAGGCGGTTTACCAAGAGACCCAGTACTTC,CASSWGQAVYQETQYF
.,TRBV20-1,TRBJ2-3,.,TGCAGTGCTAGTACTTTCACAGATACGCAGTATTTT,CSASTFTDTQYF
.,TRBV25-1,TRBJ2-1,TRBD2,TGTGCCAGCAGTGATGAGGATAGCGGGATCAACTACAATGAGCAGTTCTTC,CASSDEDSGINYNEQFF
.,TRBV7-2,TRBJ2-7,TRBD2,TGTGCCAGCAAGGTAGCGGGTCCCGGGCACGAGCAGTACTTC,CASKVAGPGHEQYF
few,TRBV5-1,TRBJ2-5,.,TGCGCCAGCAGTTTTGGCGGACCACAAGAGACCCAGTACTTC,CASSFGGPQETQYF
few,TRBV6-5,TRBJ2-3,.,TGTGCCAGCAGAAGCGGCGTTCCAACAGATACGCAGTATTTT,CASRSGVPTDTQYF
.,TRBV7-2,TRBJ2-4,.,TGTGCCAGCAGCTTAGTCGGGGCGGACATTCAGTACTTC,CASSLVGADIQYF
.,TRBV6-1,TRBJ2-7,.,TGTGCCGGCAGCCAGGACCTTGGGGGGCTCAGGTCGGGCGAGCAGTACTTC,CAGSQDLGGLRSGEQYF
.,TRBV20-1,TRBJ2-7,TRBD2,TGCAGTGCTAGCCCGGGACTAGGGACCAGCGAGCAGTACTTC,CSASPGLGTSEQYF
.,TRBV7-8,TRBJ1-2,TRBD1,TGTGCCAGCAGTCGCCTACAGGGGAAACTGGATGGCTACACCTTC,CASSRLQGKLDGYTF
.,TRBV5-1,TRBJ1-4,TRBD1,TGCGCCAGCAGCCCACAATCGGGACAGGGTAATGAAAAACTGTTTTTT,CASSPQSGQGNEKLFF
.,TRBV6-1,TRBJ2-4,.,TGTGCCAGTGCGCAGGGACAAAATTTAATACTAGCCAAAAACATTCAGTACTTC,CASAQGQNLILAKNIQYF
few,TRBV7-8,TRBJ1-2,.,TGTGCCAGCAGCTTAAGTCGATTAAGTGGCTACACCTTC,CASSLSRLSGYTF
.,TRBV7-8,TRBJ1-2,.,TGTGCCAGCAGCTTAGCGCTCGGAAACTCTGGCTACACCTTC,CASSLALGNSGYTF
.,TRBV10-3,TRBJ2-7,TRBD1,TGTGCCATCAGTGCCACTCCGGGACAGGGGTTTACCTACGAGCAGTACTTC,CAISATPGQGFTYEQYF
.,TRBV29-1,TRBJ2-5,TRBD2,TGCAGCGTTGAGACTAGCGGGGGCAAGACCCAGTACTTC,CSVETSGGKTQYF
few,TRBV28,TRBJ2-7,TRBD2,TGTGCCAGCAGTCTGGGACTAGAGGACGAGCAGTACTTC,CASSLGLEDEQYF